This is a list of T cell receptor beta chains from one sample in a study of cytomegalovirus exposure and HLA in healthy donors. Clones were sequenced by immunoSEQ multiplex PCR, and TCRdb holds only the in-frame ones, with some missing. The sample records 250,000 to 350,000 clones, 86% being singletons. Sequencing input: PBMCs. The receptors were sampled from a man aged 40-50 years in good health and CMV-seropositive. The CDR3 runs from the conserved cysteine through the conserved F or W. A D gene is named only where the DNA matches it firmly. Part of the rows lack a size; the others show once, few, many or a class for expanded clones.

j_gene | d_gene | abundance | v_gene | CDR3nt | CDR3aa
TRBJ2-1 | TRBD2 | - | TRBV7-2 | TGTGCCAGCAGCTGGGGGACTAGCGGGAGCTATGAGCAGTTCTTC | CASSWGTSGSYEQFF
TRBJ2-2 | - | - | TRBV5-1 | TGCGCCAGCAGACCCGGGACTGGCCCCGGGGAGCTGTTTTTT | CASRPGTGPGELFF
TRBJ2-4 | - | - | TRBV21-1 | TGTGCCAGCACAAAACAGGCGGGAGCTAAGAAAAACATTCAGTACTTC | CASTKQAGAKKNIQYF
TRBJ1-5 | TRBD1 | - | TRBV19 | TGTGCCAGTAGTATAGGTCGGGGGACAGGGTCCTACAATCAGCCCCAGCATTTT | CASSIGRGTGSYNQPQHF
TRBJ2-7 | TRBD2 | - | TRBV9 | TGTGCCAGCAGCGTAGGGCGGGAGAGTGCCTACGAGCAGTACTTC | CASSVGRESAYEQYF
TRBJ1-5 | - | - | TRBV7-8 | TGTGCCAGCAGCTTAGCAACAGGTAATCAGCCCCAGCATTTT | CASSLATGNQPQHF
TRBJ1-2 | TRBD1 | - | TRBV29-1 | TGCAGCGTTGAACAAAGCAGGGGGCGAGGCTACACCTTC | CSVEQSRGRGYTF
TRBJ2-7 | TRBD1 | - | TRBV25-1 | TGTGCCAGCAGCGGTACCGGGACAGGGGGCTCCTACGAGCAGTACTTC | CASSGTGTGGSYEQYF
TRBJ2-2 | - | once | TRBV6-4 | TGTGCCAGCAGTTGGGAGCTGGCCGGGGAGCTGTTTTTT | CASSWELAGELFF
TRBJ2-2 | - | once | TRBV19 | TGTGCCAGTCTTAACTCGAACACCGGGGAGCTGTTTTTT | CASLNSNTGELFF
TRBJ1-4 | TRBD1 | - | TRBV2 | TGTGCCAGCAGGGGCGGGACAGCCGGAGAAAAACTGTTTTTT | CASRGGTAGEKLFF
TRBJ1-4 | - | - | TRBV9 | TGTGCCAGCAGCGTAAACGCGGGGAACGAAAAACTGTTTTTT | CASSVNAGNEKLFF
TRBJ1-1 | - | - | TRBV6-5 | TGTGCCAGCAGGGACAGTTGGACTGAAGCTTTCTTT | CASRDSWTEAFF
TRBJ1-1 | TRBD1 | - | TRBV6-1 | TGTGCCAGCAGAGGAAGGGGACAGTTTAACACTGAAGCTTTCTTT | CASRGRGQFNTEAFF
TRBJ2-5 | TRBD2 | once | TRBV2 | TGTGCCAGCAGTGAAGAAGGGGCCGGGGGGGGACGGTACCAAGAGACCCAGTACTTC | CASSEEGAGGGRYQETQYF
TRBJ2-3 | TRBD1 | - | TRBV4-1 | TGCGCCAGCAGCCAAGCGTTAGGGACAGGGAGCGGAGATACGCAGTATTTT | CASSQALGTGSGDTQYF
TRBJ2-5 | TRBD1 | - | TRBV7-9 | TGTGCCAGCAGCTTAGTGGACAGGGGGCCAGAGACCCAGTACTTC | CASSLVDRGPETQYF
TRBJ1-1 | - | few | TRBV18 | TGTGCCAGCTCGCCCCAGGGTCGCACTGAAGCTTTCTTT | CASSPQGRTEAFF
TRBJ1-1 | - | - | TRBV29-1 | TGCAGCGTTGAACTCCCGGGGAGGAACACTGAAGCTTTCTTT | CSVELPGRNTEAFF
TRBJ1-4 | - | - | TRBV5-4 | TGTGCCAGCAGCCCTCATTACAGGGATGGGGAAAAACTGTTTTTT | CASSPHYRDGEKLFF
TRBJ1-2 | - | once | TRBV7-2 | TGTGCCAGCAGCCAACCCCGGGGAAGGGACTATGGCTACACCTTC | CASSQPRGRDYGYTF
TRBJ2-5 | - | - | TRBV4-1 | TGCGCCAGCAGCCAAGAAGCGGACCGGGGGGAGACCCAGTACTTC | CASSQEADRGETQYF
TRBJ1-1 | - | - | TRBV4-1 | TGCGCCAGCAGCCAAGATTCATGGGGGGGGAACACTGAAGCTTTCTTT | CASSQDSWGGNTEAFF
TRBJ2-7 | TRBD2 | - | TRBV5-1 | TGCGCCAGCACCCTAGGTGCTAGCGGGAACTCCTACGAGCAGTACTTC | CASTLGASGNSYEQYF
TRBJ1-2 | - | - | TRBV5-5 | TGTGCCAGCAGCACTGGACAGATTAACTATGGCTACACCTTC | CASSTGQINYGYTF
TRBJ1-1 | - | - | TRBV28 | TGTGCCAGCAGTTTTCCCCGACGGGCGGGTAATACTGAAGCTTTCTTT | CASSFPRRAGNTEAFF
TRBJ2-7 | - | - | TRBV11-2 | TGTGCCAGCAGCCTCGGTACCTACGAGCAGTACTTC | CASSLGTYEQYF
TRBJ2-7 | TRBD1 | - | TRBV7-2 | TGTGCCAGCAGCCTCGGACAGGCCTTCTACGAGCAGTACTTC | CASSLGQAFYEQYF
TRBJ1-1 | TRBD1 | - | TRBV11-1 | TGTGCCAGCAGCACTCGGACAGGGCCGGACACTGAAGCTTTCTTT | CASSTRTGPDTEAFF
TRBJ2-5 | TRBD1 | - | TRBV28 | TGTGCCAGCAGTCCGGGACAGGGAGCCGAAGAGACCCAGTACTTC | CASSPGQGAEETQYF
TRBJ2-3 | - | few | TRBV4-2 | TGTGCCAGCAGCCTTTCGGGCTTCGTAGCGGGCACAGATACGCAGTATTTT | CASSLSGFVAGTDTQYF
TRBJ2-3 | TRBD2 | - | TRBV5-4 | TGTGCCAGCAGCCCTACTAGCGGGAGGGCCAGAGATACGCAGTATTTT | CASSPTSGRARDTQYF
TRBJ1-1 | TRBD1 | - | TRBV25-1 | TGTGCCAGCAGTAAGGGACAGGGTGTCACTGAAGCTTTCTTT | CASSKGQGVTEAFF
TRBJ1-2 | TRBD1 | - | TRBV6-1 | TGTGCCAGCAGTTCTAGGAACAGGGGGCTGTATGGCTACACCTTC | CASSSRNRGLYGYTF
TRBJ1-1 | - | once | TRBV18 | TGTGCCAGCTCACCAATCCGGGACTGGAACACTGAAGCTTTCTTT | CASSPIRDWNTEAFF
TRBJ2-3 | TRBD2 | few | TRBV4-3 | TGCGCCAGCAGCCTCGGGGGGGGCGGGGGGACTAGCACAGATACGCAGTATTTT | CASSLGGGGGTSTDTQYF
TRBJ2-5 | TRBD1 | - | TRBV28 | TGTGCCAGCAGTGCCCGGGACAGGTACCAAGAGACCCAGTACTTC | CASSARDRYQETQYF
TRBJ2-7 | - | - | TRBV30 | TGTGCCTGGAGCGCGGAGGGTTGGACCGACTACGAGCAGTACTTC | CAWSAEGWTDYEQYF
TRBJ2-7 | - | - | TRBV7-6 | TGTGCCAGCAGATTAACAGAAAATGGCTACGAGCAGTACTTC | CASRLTENGYEQYF
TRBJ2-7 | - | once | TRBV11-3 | TGTGCCAGCAGCTTTCTCCGGGAGAGCGAGCAGTACTTC | CASSFLRESEQYF
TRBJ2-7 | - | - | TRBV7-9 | TGTGCCAGCATGCTCGGGACAAACTCCTACGAGCAGTACTTC | CASMLGTNSYEQYF
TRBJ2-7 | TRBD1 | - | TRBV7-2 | TGTGCCAGCAGCTTCCGGGACAGGGGCTACGAGCAGTACTTC | CASSFRDRGYEQYF
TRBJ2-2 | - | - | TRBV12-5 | TGTGCTAGTGGTTTGGCCCGGGTCTCCGGGTCACCCGGGGAGCTGTTTTTT | CASGLARVSGSPGELFF
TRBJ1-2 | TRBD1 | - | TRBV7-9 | TGTGCCAGCAGCAGCACAGGGGTCGACTATGGCTACACCTTC | CASSSTGVDYGYTF
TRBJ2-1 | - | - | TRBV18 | TGTGCCAGCTCACCACCCATGCAGGGTCGAAATGAGCAGTTCTTC | CASSPPMQGRNEQFF
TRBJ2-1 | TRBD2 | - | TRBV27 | TGTGCCAGCAGCAATTTCCGAAGAGAGGGACTAGCGGAGTACAATGAGCAGTTCTTC | CASSNFRREGLAEYNEQFF
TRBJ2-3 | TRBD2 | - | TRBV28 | TGTGCCAGCAGTTCACCCGGGACTAGCGGGAGGAGGGGAGATACGCAGTATTTT | CASSSPGTSGRRGDTQYF
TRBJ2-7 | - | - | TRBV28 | TGTGCCAGCAGTTTAAGGCCTCAGGGAAGTTTTGGTTGGCAGTACTTC | CASSLRPQGSFGWQYF